The 26 T cell receptor beta chains below come from one sample, sequenced in a study of monozygotic twins with inflammatory bowel disease. From the 5' RACE reads, TCRdb lists one entry per CDR3 protein and no DNA. The table gives approximately 400,000 distinct CDR3 sequences; the top ten clones make up 2.4% of it. The sample taken for sequencing was blood. Receptors originate from a human donor with ulcerative colitis or Crohn's disease, or a healthy co-twin of an affected twin (not recorded which).

V usage is TRBV18 and J usage is TRBJ1-2. CDR3 length: 13 amino acids. Germline-derived CDR1 and CDR2 are KGHSH and LQKENI. This chain's CDR3 is CASSPEKAYGYTF. Full variable domain (outside the CDR3, taken from reference TRBV18 and TRBJ1-2): NAGVMQNPRHLVRRRGQEARLRCSPMKGHSHVYWYRQLPEEGLKFMVYLQKENIIDESGMPKERFSAEFPKEGPSILRIQQVVRGDSAAYFCASSPEKAYGYTFGSGTRLTVV.

V gene TRBV4-1 combines with J gene TRBJ1-4; TCRdb designates TRBD1, a call that cannot be tested without DNA. This CDR3 has 15 residues. Germline loops: CDR1 MGHRA, CDR2 YSYEKL. Here the CDR3 reads CASSQSGAGDEKLFF.

This sequence joins TRBV6-1 and TRBJ2-6; there is no DNA to check the TCRdb D call of TRBD1. In germline, CDR1 is MNHNS, CDR2 SASEGT. The CDR3 consists of 18 residues. This CDR3 reads CASTPRDRAPSGASVLTF.

This chain uses TRBV5-5 with TRBJ2-7; TCRdb gives TRBD2 as the D gene, but with no DNA this cannot be confirmed. This CDR3 has 16 residues. Germline V gene lookup returns CDR1 SGHKS and CDR2 YYEKEE (reference sequence). CDR3 loop: CVSSLVGTQPFDEQYF.

The V gene is TRBV10-3, the J gene TRBJ1-1. Germline V gives CDR1 ENHRY, CDR2 SYGVKD. This CDR3 region has 13 residues. The CDR3 reads CAISLRMNTEAFF.

This chain links TRBV5-1 with TRBJ1-6; the TRBD1 assignment by TCRdb is unverifiable without DNA. The CDR3 contains 14 residues. The V gene's germline CDR1 is SGHRS and CDR2 YFSETQ. CDR3 amino acids: CASSLVTDNSPLHF.

The J gene is TRBJ1-4, the V gene TRBV7-2; TCRdb designates TRBD1, a call that cannot be tested without DNA. The germline V gene encodes CDR1 SGHTA and CDR2 FQGNSA. The CDR3 has 15 residues. The CDR3 loop is CASSSRQGAREKLFF. Full variable domain (outside the CDR3, taken from reference TRBV7-2 and TRBJ1-4): GAGVSQSPSNKVTEKGKDVELRCDPISGHTALYWYRQSLGQGLEFLIYFQGNSAPDKSGLPSDRFSAERTGGSVSTLTIQRTQQEDSAVYLCASSSRQGAREKLFFGSGTQLSVL.

This rearrangement joins TRBV5-5 to TRBJ1-2; TCRdb lists TRBD1, though no DNA is available to test this call. The CDR3 extends over 17 amino acids. Germline lookup yields CDR1 SGHKS and CDR2 YYEKEE (reference sequence). The CDR3 here is CASTPSGTGAIQYGYTF.

This rearrangement joins TRBV6-2 or TRBV6-3 to TRBJ2-2; TCRdb picks TRBD2, but there is no DNA to check that call. The CDR3 totals 14 residues. In germline, CDR1 is MNHEY, CDR2 SVGEGT. The CDR3: CAIQREGWNGGLFF.

The CDR3 sequence: CASGISRGPYEQYF. The chain couples TRBV10-2 to TRBJ2-7; the D gene TCRdb calls, TRBD1, cannot be checked with no DNA. This CDR3 region has 14 residues. The germline CDR1 and CDR2 sequences are WSHSY and SAAADI.

J is TRBJ1-4 and V is TRBV4-2; absent DNA, TCRdb's TRBD1 call cannot be checked. This CDR3 is 16 amino acids long. Germline assignment: CDR1 LGHNA and CDR2 YNFKEQ. CDR3: CASSQEARVNHEKLFF.

V and J are TRBV3-1 and TRBJ1-1; absent DNA, TCRdb's TRBD1 call cannot be checked. CDR1 and CDR2 from the germline V gene are LGHDT and YNNKEL (reference sequence). CDR3 length: 13 amino acids. The CDR3 region is CASNQRGHGEAFF.

The CDR3 loop reads CASSSRVIGEGLNEQFF. This chain joins TRBV4-3 and TRBJ2-1; TCRdb indicates TRBD2, and absent DNA this call remains unverified. Germline V gene lookup returns CDR1 LGHNA and CDR2 YSLEER. There are 17 residues in the CDR3.

J is TRBJ2-1 and V is TRBV5-1; TCRdb's D call of TRBD1 is untestable without DNA. The V gene's germline CDR1 is SGHRS and CDR2 YFSETQ. The CDR3 length is 15 residues. CDR3: CASSLDPGQVNEQFF.

The chain has TRBV7-2 and TRBJ2-5; TCRdb proposes TRBD2, but this gene call is untestable without DNA. CDR3 size: 15 residues. Per the germline V gene, CDR1 is SGHTA and CDR2 is FQGNSA. The CDR3 reads CASTSAGGPGEAQYF.

The chain employs TRBV29-1 and TRBJ2-1; lacking DNA, the TRBD1 call made by TCRdb goes unchecked. Per germline, CDR1 SQVTM and CDR2 ANQGSEA. CDR3 length equals 13 residues. The CDR3 spells CSVSPGDYNEQFF.

The chain combines TRBV3-1 with TRBJ1-3. Per the germline V gene, CDR1 is LGHDT and CDR2 is YNNKEL (reference sequence). The CDR3 totals 11 residues. The CDR3 loop reads CASRTGNTIYF. Full variable domain (rest looked up from reference TRBV3-1 and TRBJ1-3): DTAVSQTPKYLVTQMGNDKSIKCEQNLGHDTMYWYKQDSKKFLKIMFSYNNKELIINETVPNRFSPKSPDKAHLNLHINSLELGDSAVYFCASRTGNTIYFGEGSWLTVV.

The chain has TRBV27 and TRBJ1-1; checking the TCRdb D call of TRBD1 is not possible without DNA. Germline CDR1 reads MNHEY; CDR2 reads SMNVEV (reference sequence). The CDR3 is made up of 17 amino acids. CDR3 protein: CASFPRVGGWGNTEAFF.

The chain has TRBV4-1 and TRBJ2-5; as DNA is missing, the TRBD2 call by TCRdb cannot be tested. There are 14 residues in the CDR3. The germline CDR1 and CDR2 sequences are MGHRA and YSYEKL. The CDR3 here is CASSQGGGREVQYF.

This chain uses TRBV27 with TRBJ1-1; TCRdb outputs TRBD1, but without DNA this stays unchecked. CDR3 length: 18 residues. Germline V CDR1 and CDR2: MNHEY, SMNVEV (reference sequence). This chain's CDR3 is CASSPTGTGWLMNTEAFF.

V gene TRBV7-9 combines with J gene TRBJ1-5; TCRdb proposes TRBD1, but this gene call is untestable without DNA. The CDR3 extends over 15 amino acids. Germline CDR1 SEHNR, CDR2 FQNEAQ (reference sequence). Here the CDR3 reads CASSFNQGPNQPQHF.

CDR3 loop: CSVEDNVSGPGYGYTF. The chain links TRBV29-1 to TRBJ1-2. The CDR3 consists of 16 residues. Looked up from germline, CDR1 is SQVTM and CDR2 is ANQGSEA.

The gene calls are TRBV28 and TRBJ2-7; TCRdb returns TRBD1, unconfirmable since there is no DNA. This CDR3 is 15 amino acids long. Germline V gene sequence: CDR1 MDHEN, CDR2 SYDVKM. The CDR3 spells CASSLTGTGVGEQYF.

The rearrangement uses TRBV11-2 and TRBJ2-1; TCRdb lists TRBD1, though no DNA is available to test this call. Germline CDR1 and CDR2: SGHAT and FQNNGV. The length of the CDR3 is 15 residues. CDR3 protein: CASRPTGLPYNEQFF.

The V and J genes are TRBV20-1 and TRBJ1-5; the D call of TRBD1 rests on TCRdb alone, since no DNA is present to check it. The CDR3 is 14 amino acids. The V gene's germline CDR1 is DFQATT and CDR2 SNEGSKA (reference sequence). CDR3: CSAKTGGRGQPQHF.

The J gene is TRBJ2-1, the V gene TRBV24-1; without DNA, the TCRdb call of TRBD2 cannot be checked. This CDR3 spans 17 amino acids. Germline V gene data show CDR1 as KGHDR and CDR2 as SFDVKD. The CDR3 sequence is CATSDPDGGRGYNEQFF.